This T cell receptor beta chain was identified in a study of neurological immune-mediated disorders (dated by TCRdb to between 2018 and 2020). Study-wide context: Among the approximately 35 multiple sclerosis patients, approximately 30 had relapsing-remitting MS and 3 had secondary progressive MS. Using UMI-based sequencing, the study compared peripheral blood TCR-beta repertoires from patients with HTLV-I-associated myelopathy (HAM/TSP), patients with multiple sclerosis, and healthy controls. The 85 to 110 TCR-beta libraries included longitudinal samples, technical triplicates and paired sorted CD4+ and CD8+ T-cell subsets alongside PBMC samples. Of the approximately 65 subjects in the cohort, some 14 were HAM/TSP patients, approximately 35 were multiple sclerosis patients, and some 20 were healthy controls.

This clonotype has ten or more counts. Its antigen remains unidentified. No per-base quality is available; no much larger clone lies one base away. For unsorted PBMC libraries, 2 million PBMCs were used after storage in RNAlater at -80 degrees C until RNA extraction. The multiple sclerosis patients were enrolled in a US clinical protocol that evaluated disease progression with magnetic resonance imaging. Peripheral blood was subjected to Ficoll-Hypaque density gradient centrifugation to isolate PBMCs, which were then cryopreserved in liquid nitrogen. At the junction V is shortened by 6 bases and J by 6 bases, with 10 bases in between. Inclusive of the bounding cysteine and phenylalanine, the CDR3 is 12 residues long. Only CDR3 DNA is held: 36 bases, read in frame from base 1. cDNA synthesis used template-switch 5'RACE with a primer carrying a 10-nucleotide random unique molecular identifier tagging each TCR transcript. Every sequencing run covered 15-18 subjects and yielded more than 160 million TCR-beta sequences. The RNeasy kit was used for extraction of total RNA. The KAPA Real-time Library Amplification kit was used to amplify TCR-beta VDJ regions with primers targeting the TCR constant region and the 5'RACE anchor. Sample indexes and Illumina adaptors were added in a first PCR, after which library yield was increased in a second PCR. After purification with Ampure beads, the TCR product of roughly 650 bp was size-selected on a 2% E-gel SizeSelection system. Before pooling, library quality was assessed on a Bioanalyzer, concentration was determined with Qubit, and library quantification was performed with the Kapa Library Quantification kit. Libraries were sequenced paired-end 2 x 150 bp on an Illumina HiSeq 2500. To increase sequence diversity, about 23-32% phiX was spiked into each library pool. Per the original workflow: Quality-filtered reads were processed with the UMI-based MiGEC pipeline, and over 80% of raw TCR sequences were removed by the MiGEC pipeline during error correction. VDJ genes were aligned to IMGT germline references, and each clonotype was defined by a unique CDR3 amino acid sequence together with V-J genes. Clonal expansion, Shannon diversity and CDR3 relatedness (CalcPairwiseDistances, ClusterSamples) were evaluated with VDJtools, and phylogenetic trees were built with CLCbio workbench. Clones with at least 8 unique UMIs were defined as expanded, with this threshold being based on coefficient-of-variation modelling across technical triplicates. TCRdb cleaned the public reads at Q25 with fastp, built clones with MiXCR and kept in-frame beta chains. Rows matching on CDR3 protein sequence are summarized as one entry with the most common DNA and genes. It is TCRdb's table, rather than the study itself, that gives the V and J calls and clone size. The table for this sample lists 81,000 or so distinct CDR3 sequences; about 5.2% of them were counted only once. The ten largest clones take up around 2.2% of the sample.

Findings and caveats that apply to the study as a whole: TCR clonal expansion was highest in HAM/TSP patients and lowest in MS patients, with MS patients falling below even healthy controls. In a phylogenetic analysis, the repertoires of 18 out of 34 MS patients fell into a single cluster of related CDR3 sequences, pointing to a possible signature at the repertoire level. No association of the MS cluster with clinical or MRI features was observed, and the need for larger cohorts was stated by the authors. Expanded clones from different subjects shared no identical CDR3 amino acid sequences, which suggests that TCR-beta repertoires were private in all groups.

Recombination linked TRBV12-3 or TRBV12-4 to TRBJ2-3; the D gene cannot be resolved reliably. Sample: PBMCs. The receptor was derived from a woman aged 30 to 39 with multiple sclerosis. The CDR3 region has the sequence CASRAIRDTQYF. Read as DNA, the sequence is TGTGCCAGCAGAGCTATTAGGGATACGCAGTATTTT.